A selection of T cell receptor beta chains follows, all from one sample in a study of blood T cell repertoires in COVID-19. Assay used: immunoSEQ multiplex PCR; TCRdb lists only in-frame clones, some missing. Of 300,000 or so clones in the sample, around 86% were seen once. Sequenced input: peripheral blood. All receptors come from a woman aged 50 to 60 with acute or convalescent COVID-19. Both conserved end residues are part of each CDR3. D genes are given only for firm matches. Part of the rows lack a size; the others show once, few, many or a class for expanded clones.

v_call	j_call	clone_size	d_call	cdr3_nt	cdr3_aa
TRBV11-3	TRBJ2-1	-	-	TGTGCCAGCAGCTGGACACCCTACAATGAGCAGTTCTTC	CASSWTPYNEQFF
TRBV10-3	TRBJ2-3	-	TRBD2	TGTGCCATCAGTCCAGCGGGAGTGGAAGATACGCAGTATTTT	CAISPAGVEDTQYF
TRBV7-9	TRBJ2-1	-	TRBD2	TGTGCCAGCAGCTCCTTACCCCGGGAGGACTACAATGAGCAGTTCTTC	CASSSLPREDYNEQFF
TRBV6-5	TRBJ2-5	-	-	TGTGCCAGCCGCCCTAGGGGAACGTCCGAAGAGACCCAGTACTTC	CASRPRGTSEETQYF
TRBV7-9	TRBJ2-5	once	TRBD1	TGTGCCAGCAGCCCTAGGAACAGGGGGGAGACCCAGTACTTC	CASSPRNRGETQYF
TRBV2	TRBJ2-2	-	TRBD1	TGTGCCAGCAGTCCCAGGACAGGGATCACCGGGGAGCTGTTTTTT	CASSPRTGITGELFF
TRBV6-6	TRBJ1-5	-	-	TGTGCCAGCCACCCGGGGGGTGAACAGCCCCAGCATTTT	CASHPGGEQPQHF
TRBV7-2	TRBJ1-5	-	-	TGTGCCAGCAGCATTCTAGGTCAACCGAATCAGCCCCAGCATTTT	CASSILGQPNQPQHF
TRBV18	TRBJ2-7	-	-	TGTGCCAGCAGAGGCCTAACCTACGAGCAGTACTTC	CASRGLTYEQYF
TRBV5-4	TRBJ1-1	-	-	TGTGCCAGCAGCCACCGGGACACTGAAGCTTTCTTT	CASSHRDTEAFF
TRBV6-2/TRBV6-3	TRBJ2-1	-	TRBD2	TGTGCCAGCAGCCCTAGCGGGAGTAGCCCCTACAATGAGCAGTTCTTC	CASSPSGSSPYNEQFF
TRBV4-2	TRBJ1-6	once	-	TGTGCCAGCAGCCGGGGGCGGGCAGGGCATAATTCACCCCTCCACTTT	CASSRGRAGHNSPLHF
TRBV5-1	TRBJ2-3	-	TRBD2	TGCGCCAGCAGCTCCCTTGTCGGAGCGGGAGAGCGCACAGATACGCAGTATTTT	CASSSLVGAGERTDTQYF
TRBV7-9	TRBJ2-7	few	TRBD2	TGTGCCAGCAGCTCCACTAGCGGGAGTTTGGAGGAGCAGTACTTC	CASSSTSGSLEEQYF
TRBV24-1	TRBJ1-5	-	-	TGTGCCACCAGTGACGGAGCGGGGGGGCATCAGCCCCAGCATTTT	CATSDGAGGHQPQHF
TRBV5-1	TRBJ2-1	few	TRBD1	TGCGCCAGCAGCTTTCTGGGACAGGGGGCGTTCTACAATGAGCAGTTCTTC	CASSFLGQGAFYNEQFF
TRBV11-3	TRBJ2-1	-	TRBD2	TGTGCCAGCAGCTCCGCGGAGCGGGAGGTATACAATGAGCAGTTCTTC	CASSSAEREVYNEQFF
TRBV2	TRBJ2-7	few	TRBD2	TGTGCCAGCAGTGAAGGGGCTAGCGGCAGCTCCTACGAGCAGTACTTC	CASSEGASGSSYEQYF
TRBV21-1	TRBJ2-7	-	-	TGTGCCAGCAGCAAAATAGACTCCTACGAGCAGTACTTC	CASSKIDSYEQYF
TRBV7-6	TRBJ1-2	-	-	TGTGCCAGCAGCTTAGCGTACGGACTCTATGGCTACACCTTC	CASSLAYGLYGYTF
TRBV28	TRBJ2-1	-	TRBD2	TGTGCCAGCACATCAAGCGGGAGGGCCATGGTTGAGCAGTTCTTC	CASTSSGRAMVEQFF
TRBV28	TRBJ1-1	-	-	TGTGCCAGCACCGGGTTTATGGGGGGAGGACGAGCTTTCTTT	CASTGFMGGGRAFF
TRBV30	TRBJ2-3	-	-	TGTGCCTGGAACTACGACAGCAGCACAGATACGCAGTATTTT	CAWNYDSSTDTQYF
TRBV7-8	TRBJ2-3	few	TRBD2	TGTGCCAGCAGCTACCGACTAGCTGCTAGCACAGATACGCAGTATTTT	CASSYRLAASTDTQYF
TRBV28	TRBJ2-5	once	-	TGTGCCAGCAGTTTGGGCGGAGGGACCTCAACGCGGGAGACCCAGTACTTC	CASSLGGGTSTRETQYF
TRBV24-1	TRBJ1-5	-	TRBD1	TGTGCCACCAGTGACAAACAGGGGGGCAATCAGCCCCAGCATTTT	CATSDKQGGNQPQHF
TRBV27	TRBJ2-5	once	TRBD1	TGTGCCAGCAGTCGATTGACAGGGGGCAGGGAGACCCAGTACTTC	CASSRLTGGRETQYF
TRBV18	TRBJ1-1	-	-	TGTGCCAGCTCACCACCGCGCGTAGCCGCGGGTGAAGCTTTCTTT	CASSPPRVAAGEAFF
TRBV5-8	TRBJ1-5	-	-	TGTGCCAGCAGCTTGTTGGACGGGGGGCGGGGAGCGAATCAGCCCCAGCATTTT	CASSLLDGGRGANQPQHF
TRBV28	TRBJ2-1	-	TRBD2	TGTGCCAGCAGTCCCAACCCCCGGGGGGTGGATGAGCAGTTCTTC	CASSPNPRGVDEQFF
TRBV9	TRBJ2-2	few	TRBD2	TGTGCCAGCAGCGTACAAGCGGGGGACACCGGGGAGCTGTTTTTT	CASSVQAGDTGELFF
TRBV6-5	TRBJ2-1	-	-	TGTGCCAGCAGTTACTCGAGGACTACCAATGAGCAGTTCTTC	CASSYSRTTNEQFF
TRBV20-1	TRBJ2-7	-	TRBD1	TGCAGTGCTAGTATTGGACAGGGTGACGAGCAGTACTTC	CSASIGQGDEQYF
TRBV7-9	TRBJ1-6	-	-	TGTGCCAGCAGCCATGACAGAGGCGCTTACAATTCACCCCTCCACTTT	CASSHDRGAYNSPLHF
TRBV21-1	TRBJ2-2	-	-	TGTGCCAGCAGCGCCGGGACAGGAAGAACCGGGGAGCTGTTTTTT	CASSAGTGRTGELFF
TRBV7-8	TRBJ2-5	-	TRBD2	TGTGCCAGCAGCCCTTGGATAGCGGGAGGGTGGCAAGAGACCCAGTACTTC	CASSPWIAGGWQETQYF
TRBV3-1/TRBV3-2	TRBJ2-7	-	-	TGTGCCAGCAGCCAGCCCGGGACATTGCGCGAGCAGTACTTC	CASSQPGTLREQYF
TRBV2	TRBJ1-4	-	-	TGTGCCAGCCTGCGCGGGCCGAGAGAGACAACTAATGAAAAACTGTTTTTT	CASLRGPRETTNEKLFF
TRBV4-3	TRBJ2-5	-	-	TGCGCCAGCAGCCTTACCAACGGGGTCCAAGAGACCCAGTACTTC	CASSLTNGVQETQYF
TRBV7-9	TRBJ1-3	-	-	TGTGCCAGCAGCGAGACTCAGAGCTCTGGAAACACCATATATTTT	CASSETQSSGNTIYF
TRBV5-4	TRBJ2-1	-	TRBD2	TGTGCCACGGCTACCGGGACTAGCGGGAGCTCCTACAATGAGCAGTTCTTC	CATATGTSGSSYNEQFF
TRBV27	TRBJ2-1	-	TRBD2	TGTGCCAGCAAGTCCTGGGGGGGAATTTTCTACAATGAGCAGTTCTTC	CASKSWGGIFYNEQFF
TRBV4-1	TRBJ2-5	-	TRBD1	TGCGCCAGCAGCCAGAGGGGGCCGGCGGAGTCGTACGCGGAGACCCAGTACTTC	CASSQRGPAESYAETQYF
TRBV28	TRBJ2-5	-	TRBD1	TGTGCCAGCAGTTCACAAATGGGACAGGGGGCGGGAGAGACCCAGTACTTC	CASSSQMGQGAGETQYF
TRBV27	TRBJ1-5	-	TRBD1	TGTGCCAGCAGCCGGGACAGTGTCAGTCTGCCCCAGCATTTT	CASSRDSVSLPQHF
TRBV19	TRBJ2-6	-	-	TGTGCCAGTAGTCCGAGACACTCTGGGGCCAACGTCCTGACTTTC	CASSPRHSGANVLTF
TRBV5-1	TRBJ2-1	-	TRBD1	TGCGCCAGCAGCTTGGCTAGGGGGCGGGAGCAGTTCTTC	CASSLARGREQFF
TRBV4-1	TRBJ2-1	many	TRBD2	TGCGCCAGCAGCCTCCCTTGGCGGGAGACCAATGAGCAGTTCTTC	CASSLPWRETNEQFF
TRBV4-1	TRBJ2-7	few	TRBD1	TGCGCCAGCAGCCAACCGGACAGGGACGAGCAGTACTTC	CASSQPDRDEQYF
TRBV5-4	TRBJ2-7	-	-	TGTGCCAGCAGCTTGGCAGCGACCTACGAGCAGTACTTC	CASSLAATYEQYF
TRBV4-1	TRBJ1-5	-	TRBD1	TGCGCCAGCAGCCAAGATCCAGGGGGCAGGCAGCCCCAGCATTTT	CASSQDPGGRQPQHF